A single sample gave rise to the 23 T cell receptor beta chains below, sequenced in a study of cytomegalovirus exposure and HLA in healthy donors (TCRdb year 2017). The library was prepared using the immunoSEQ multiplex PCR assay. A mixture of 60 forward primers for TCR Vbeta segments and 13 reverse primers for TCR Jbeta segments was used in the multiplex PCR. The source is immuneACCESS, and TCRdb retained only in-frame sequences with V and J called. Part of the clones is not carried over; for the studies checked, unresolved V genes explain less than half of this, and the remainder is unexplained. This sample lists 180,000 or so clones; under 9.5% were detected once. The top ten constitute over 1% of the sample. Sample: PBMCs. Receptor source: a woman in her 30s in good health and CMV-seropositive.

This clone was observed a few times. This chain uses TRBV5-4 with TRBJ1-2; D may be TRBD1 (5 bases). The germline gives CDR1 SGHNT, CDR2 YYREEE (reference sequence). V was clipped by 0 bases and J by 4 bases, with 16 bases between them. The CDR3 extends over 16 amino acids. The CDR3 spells CASSLDRSAGVYGYTF. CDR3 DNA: TGTGCCAGCAGCTTGGACAGGTCGGCTGGGGTCTATGGCTACACCTTC.

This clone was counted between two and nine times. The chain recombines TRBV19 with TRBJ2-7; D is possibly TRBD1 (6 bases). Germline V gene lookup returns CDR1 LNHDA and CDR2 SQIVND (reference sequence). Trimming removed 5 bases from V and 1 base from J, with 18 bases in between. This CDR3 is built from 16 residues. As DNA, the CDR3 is TGTGCCAGTAGTCCTACCCGGGACACCTTATCCTACGAGCAGTACTTC. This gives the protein CASSPTRDTLSYEQYF.

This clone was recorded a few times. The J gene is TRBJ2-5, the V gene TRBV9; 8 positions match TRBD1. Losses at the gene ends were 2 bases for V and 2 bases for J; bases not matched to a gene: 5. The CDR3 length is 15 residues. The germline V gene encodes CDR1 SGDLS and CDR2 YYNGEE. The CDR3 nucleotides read TGTGCCAGCAGCGTGAGGGACAGGCCGCAAGAGACCCAGTACTTC. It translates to CASSVRDRPQETQYF. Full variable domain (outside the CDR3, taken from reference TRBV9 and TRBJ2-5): DSGVTQTPKHLITATGQRVTLRCSPRSGDLSVYWYQQSLDQGLQFLIQYYNGEERAKGNILERFSAQQFPDLHSELNLSSLELGDSALYFCASSVRDRPQETQYFGPGTRLLVL.

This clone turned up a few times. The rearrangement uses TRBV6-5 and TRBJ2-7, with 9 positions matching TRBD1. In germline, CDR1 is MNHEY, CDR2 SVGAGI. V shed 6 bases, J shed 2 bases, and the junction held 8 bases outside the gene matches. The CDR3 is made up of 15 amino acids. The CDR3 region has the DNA TGTGCCAGCAGACCAACAGGGACAGGGACCTACGAGCAGTACTTC. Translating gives CASRPTGTGTYEQYF.

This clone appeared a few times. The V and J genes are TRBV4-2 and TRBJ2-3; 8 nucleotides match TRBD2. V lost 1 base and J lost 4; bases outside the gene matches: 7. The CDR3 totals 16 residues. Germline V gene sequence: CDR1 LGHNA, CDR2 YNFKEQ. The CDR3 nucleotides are TGTGCCAGCAGCCAAGTTGACGGGAGGGCCGCAGATACGCAGTATTTT. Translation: CASSQVDGRAADTQYF.

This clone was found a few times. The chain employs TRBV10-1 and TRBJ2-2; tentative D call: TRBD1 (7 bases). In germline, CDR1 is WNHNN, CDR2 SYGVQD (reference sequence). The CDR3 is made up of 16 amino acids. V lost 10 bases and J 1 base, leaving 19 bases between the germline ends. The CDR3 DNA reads TGCGCCACCAAACCAGGGGGGCTGGGGAACACCGGGGAGCTGTTTTTT. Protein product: CATKPGGLGNTGELFF.

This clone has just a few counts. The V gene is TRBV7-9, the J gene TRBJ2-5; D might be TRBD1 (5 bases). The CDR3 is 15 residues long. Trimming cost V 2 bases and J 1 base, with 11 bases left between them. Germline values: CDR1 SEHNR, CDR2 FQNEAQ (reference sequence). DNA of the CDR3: TGTGCCAGCAGCTTATCACGACAGCCCCAAGAGACCCAGTACTTC. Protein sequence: CASSLSRQPQETQYF.

In DNA form, the CDR3 reads TGTGCCAGCAGCCCCACAGGGGGAAGCCAGCCCCAGCATTTT. As protein: CASSPTGGSQPQHF. This chain joins TRBV2 and TRBJ1-5; TRBD1 aligns across 8 bases. V dropped 6 bases and J dropped 7; count of bases not matched to a gene: 8. The length of the CDR3 is 14 residues. CDR1 and CDR2 from the germline V gene are SNHLY and FYNNEI.

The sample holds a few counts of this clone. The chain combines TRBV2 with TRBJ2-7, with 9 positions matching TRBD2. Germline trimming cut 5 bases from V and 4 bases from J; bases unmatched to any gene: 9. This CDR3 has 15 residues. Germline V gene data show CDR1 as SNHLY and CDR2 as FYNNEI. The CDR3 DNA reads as TGTGCCAGCAGTCGACCCGGGCGGGGGGGATACGAGCAGTACTTC. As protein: CASSRPGRGGYEQYF.

CDR3 DNA sequence: TGTGCCAGCAGCTCGGGACAGGCACCTGAAGCTTTCTTT. Translating it yields CASSSGQAPEAFF. This sequence joins TRBV7-6 and TRBJ1-1, with 8 bases aligning to TRBD1. V dropped 4 bases and J dropped 6; count of bases not matched to a gene: 4. The length of the CDR3 is 13 residues. Germline CDR1 and CDR2: SGHVS and FNYEAQ.

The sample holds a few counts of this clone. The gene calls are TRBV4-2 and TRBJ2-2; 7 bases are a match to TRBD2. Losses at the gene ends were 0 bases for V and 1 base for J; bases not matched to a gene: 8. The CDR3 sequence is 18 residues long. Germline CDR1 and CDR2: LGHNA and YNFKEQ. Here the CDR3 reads CASSQDPRSGMNTGELFF. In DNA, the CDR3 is TGTGCCAGCAGCCAAGATCCCAGGAGCGGGATGAACACCGGGGAGCTGTTTTTT.

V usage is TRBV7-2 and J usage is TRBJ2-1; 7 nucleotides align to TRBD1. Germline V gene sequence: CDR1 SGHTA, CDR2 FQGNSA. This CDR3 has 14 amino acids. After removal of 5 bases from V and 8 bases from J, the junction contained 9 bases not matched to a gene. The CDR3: CASSHGYRGDEQFF. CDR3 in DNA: TGTGCCAGCAGCCATGGTTACAGGGGCGATGAGCAGTTCTTC.

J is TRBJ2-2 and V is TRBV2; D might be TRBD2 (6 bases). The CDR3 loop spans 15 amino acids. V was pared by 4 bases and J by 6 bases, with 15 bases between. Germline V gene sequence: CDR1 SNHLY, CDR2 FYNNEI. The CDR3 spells CASSVTRSSPGELFF. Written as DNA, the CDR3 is TGTGCCAGCAGTGTGACTAGGAGTTCTCCCGGGGAGCTGTTTTTT. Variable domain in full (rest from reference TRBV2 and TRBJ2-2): EPEVTQTPSHQVTQMGQEVILRCVPISNHLYFYWYRQILGQKVEFLVSFYNNEISEKSEIFDDQFSVERPDGSNFTLKIRSTKLEDSAMYFCASSVTRSSPGELFFGEGSRLTVL.

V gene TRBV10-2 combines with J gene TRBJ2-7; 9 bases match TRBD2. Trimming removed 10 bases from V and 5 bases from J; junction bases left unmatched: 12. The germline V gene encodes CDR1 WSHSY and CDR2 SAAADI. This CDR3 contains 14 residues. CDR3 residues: CATWMGLAGNEQYF. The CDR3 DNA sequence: TGCGCCACCTGGATGGGCCTAGCGGGAAACGAGCAGTACTTC.

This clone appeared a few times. The CDR3 DNA is TGTGCCAGTAGTATAGGCGAGGGCCGGGATGGCTACACCTTC. Its protein product is CASSIGEGRDGYTF. This chain uses TRBV19 with TRBJ1-2; D gene uncertain. Germline values: CDR1 LNHDA, CDR2 SQIVND (reference sequence). The CDR3 sequence is 14 residues long. Trimming left V 1 base short and J 6 bases short, with 12 bases between.

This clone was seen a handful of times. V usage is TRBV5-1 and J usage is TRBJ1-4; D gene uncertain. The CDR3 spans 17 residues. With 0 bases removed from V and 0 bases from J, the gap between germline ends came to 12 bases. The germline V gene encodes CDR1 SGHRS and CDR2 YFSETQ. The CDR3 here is CASSLASPVATNEKLFF. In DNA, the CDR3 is TGCGCCAGCAGCTTGGCAAGTCCAGTCGCAACTAATGAAAAACTGTTTTTT.

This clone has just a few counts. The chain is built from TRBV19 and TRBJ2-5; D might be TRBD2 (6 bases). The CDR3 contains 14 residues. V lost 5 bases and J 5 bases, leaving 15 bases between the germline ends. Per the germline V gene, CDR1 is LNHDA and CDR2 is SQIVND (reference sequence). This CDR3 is CASSPSLGRETQYF. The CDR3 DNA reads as TGTGCCAGTAGTCCCTCTTTAGGGAGGGAGACCCAGTACTTC.

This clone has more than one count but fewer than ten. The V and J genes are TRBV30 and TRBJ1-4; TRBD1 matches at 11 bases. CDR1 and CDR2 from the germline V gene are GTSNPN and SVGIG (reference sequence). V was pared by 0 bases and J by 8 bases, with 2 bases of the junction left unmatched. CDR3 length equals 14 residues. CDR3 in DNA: TGTGCCTGGAGTGTAGGGACAGGGGGAGAAAAACTGTTTTTT. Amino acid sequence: CAWSVGTGGEKLFF. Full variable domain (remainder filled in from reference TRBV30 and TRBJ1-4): SQTIHQWPATLVQPVGSPLSLECTVEGTSNPNLYWYRQAAGRGLQLLFYSVGIGQISSEVPQNLSASRPQDRQFILSSKKLLLSDSGFYLCAWSVGTGGEKLFFGSGTQLSVL.

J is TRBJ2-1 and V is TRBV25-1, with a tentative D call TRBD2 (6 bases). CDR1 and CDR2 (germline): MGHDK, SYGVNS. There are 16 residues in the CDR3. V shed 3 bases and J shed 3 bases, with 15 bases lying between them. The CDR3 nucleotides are TGTGCCAGCAGTGATCTAGGCCCGGGAGACTACAATGAGCAGTTCTTC. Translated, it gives CASSDLGPGDYNEQFF.

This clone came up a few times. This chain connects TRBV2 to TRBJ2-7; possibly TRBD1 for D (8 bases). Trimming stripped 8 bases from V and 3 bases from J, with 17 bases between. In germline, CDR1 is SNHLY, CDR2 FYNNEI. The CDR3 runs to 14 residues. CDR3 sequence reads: CASLKDRDYYEQYF. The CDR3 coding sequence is TGTGCCAGCCTGAAGGACAGGGACTACTACGAGCAGTACTTC.

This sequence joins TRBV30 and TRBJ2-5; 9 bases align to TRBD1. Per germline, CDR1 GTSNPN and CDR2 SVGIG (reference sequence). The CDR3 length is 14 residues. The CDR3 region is CAATPGTGHRTQYF. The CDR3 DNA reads TGTGCTGCCACCCCCGGGACAGGGCATCGGACCCAGTACTTC.

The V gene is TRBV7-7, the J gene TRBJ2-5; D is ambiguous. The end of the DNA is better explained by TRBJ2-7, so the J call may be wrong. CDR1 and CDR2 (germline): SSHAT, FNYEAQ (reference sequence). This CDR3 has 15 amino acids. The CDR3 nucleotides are TGTGCCAGCAGCCCCGAGGTCTATGACTCCTACGAGCAGTACTTC. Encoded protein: CASSPEVYDSYEQYF.

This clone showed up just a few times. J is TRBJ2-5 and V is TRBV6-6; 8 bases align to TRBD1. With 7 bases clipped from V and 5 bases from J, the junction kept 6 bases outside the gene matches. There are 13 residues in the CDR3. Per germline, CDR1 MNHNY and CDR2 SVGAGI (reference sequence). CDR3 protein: CASNPGGRETQYF. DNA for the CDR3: TGTGCCAGCAACCCAGGGGGCAGGGAGACCCAGTACTTC.